The 14 T cell receptor beta chains listed next were all sequenced from one sample in a study of cytomegalovirus exposure and HLA in healthy donors. The PCR had 60 Vbeta and 13 Jbeta primers. Here immunoSEQ multiplex PCR was the method, and the copy in TCRdb shows in-frame clones only, minus some. Of about 140,000 clones detected, around 77% appear once; the ten largest clones hold 4.9%. The sequencing input was PBMCs. These receptors were obtained from a woman in her forties or fifties in good health and CMV-seronegative.

The gene calls are TRBV27 and TRBJ1-2, with 12 positions matching TRBD1. Germline CDR1 reads MNHEY; CDR2 reads SMNVEV (reference sequence). J gave up 4 bases and V 1 base, and 7 bases lay outside the gene matches. This CDR3 is 17 amino acids long. The CDR3 loop reads CASSLWGQGANLYGYTF. CDR3 coding DNA: TGTGCCAGCAGTTTATGGGGACAGGGGGCCAACCTCTATGGCTACACCTTC.

The chain carries TRBV28 and TRBJ1-4, with D maybe TRBD1 (6 bases). The CDR3 runs 16 residues. Germline V gene sequence: CDR1 MDHEN, CDR2 SYDVKM. Trimming removed 8 bases at V and 7 bases at J, with 23 bases between. The CDR3 DNA reads as TGTGCCAGCCAACCCTTCCGGTCTGGGGGCCTTGAAAAACTGTTTTTT. Its protein is CASQPFRSGGLEKLFF.

This CDR3 is CASTTGGPEAFF. The CDR3 DNA reads as TGCGCCAGCACGACAGGAGGACCTGAAGCTTTCTTT. V gene TRBV5-1 combines with J gene TRBJ1-1; a weak D match, TRBD1 (6 bases). The CDR3 is made up of 12 amino acids. The V gene's germline CDR1 is SGHRS and CDR2 YFSETQ. Trimming removed 6 bases at V and 6 bases at J, with 12 bases between.

This sequence joins TRBV10-3 and TRBJ1-5; D perhaps matches TRBD1 (6 bases). Looked up from germline, CDR1 is ENHRY and CDR2 is SYGVKD. Trimming stripped 3 bases from V and 1 base from J, with 7 bases between. The CDR3 spans 14 residues. The CDR3 here is CAISEQGSNQPQHF. The CDR3 DNA reads as TGTGCCATCAGTGAACAGGGAAGCAATCAGCCCCAGCATTTT.

The rearrangement uses TRBV30 and TRBJ1-1, with 9 nucleotides matching TRBD1. The CDR3 runs to 15 residues. V shed 3 bases and J 0 bases; nucleotides not matched to a gene: 5. CDR1 and CDR2 from the germline V gene are GTSNPN and SVGIG (reference sequence). The CDR3 sequence is CAWSPGQGMNTEAFF. The CDR3 bases are TGTGCCTGGAGCCCCGGACAGGGGATGAACACTGAAGCTTTCTTT.

V usage is TRBV19 and J usage is TRBJ1-5; D is undetermined. Germline assignment: CDR1 LNHDA and CDR2 SQIVND (reference sequence). CDR3 size: 14 residues. Trimming removed 3 bases from V and 1 base from J, with 7 bases in between. CDR3 sequence: CASSIWRSNQPQHF. CDR3 DNA sequence: TGTGCCAGTAGTATTTGGAGAAGCAATCAGCCCCAGCATTTT.

In its sample, this clone was seen a few times. The CDR3 coding sequence is TGTGCCAGCAGCCCCGGGGACTCCAATCAGCCCCAGCATTTT. Translating it yields CASSPGDSNQPQHF. This chain uses TRBV2 with TRBJ1-5; D is possibly TRBD1 (5 bases). Deletions cut 6 bases from V and 3 bases from J, with 12 bases between. CDR1 is SNHLY, CDR2 FYNNEI, per germline. The CDR3 is made up of 14 amino acids. The whole variable domain, remainder taken from reference TRBV2 and TRBJ1-5, is EPEVTQTPSHQVTQMGQEVILRCVPISNHLYFYWYRQILGQKVEFLVSFYNNEISEKSEIFDDQFSVERPDGSNFTLKIRSTKLEDSAMYFCASSPGDSNQPQHFGDGTRLSIL.

This chain links TRBV7-9 with TRBJ2-7; 9 bases line up with TRBD1. The CDR3 sequence is 15 residues long. Germline CDR1 and CDR2: SEHNR and FQNEAQ (reference sequence). Losses at the gene ends were 4 bases for V and 3 bases for J; bases not matched to a gene: 7. The CDR3 DNA reads as TGTGCCAGCAGCTCGGACAGGGGCCCTGTCTACGAGCAGTACTTC. It is translated as CASSSDRGPVYEQYF.

The V and J genes are TRBV7-8 and TRBJ2-2, with TRBD2 matching over 8 bases. The CDR3 spans 17 residues. V shed 1 base and J 1 base; nucleotides not matched to a gene: 5. Germline CDR1 SGHVS, CDR2 FQNEAQ. CDR3 amino acids: CASSLGVSGENTGELFF. The CDR3 region has the DNA TGTGCCAGCAGCTTAGGGGTTAGCGGGGAGAACACCGGGGAGCTGTTTTTT.

The chain uses TRBV19 and TRBJ1-2; 8 positions agree with TRBD1. The CDR3 has 15 amino acids. CDR1 and CDR2 from the germline V gene are LNHDA and SQIVND (reference sequence). The trim removed 3 bases at V and 4 bases at J, leaving 7 bases unmatched. The CDR3 DNA follows: TGTGCCAGTAGTATTTCTCGGACAGGGTCCTATGGCTACACCTTC. Encoded protein: CASSISRTGSYGYTF. Combining the CDR3 with reference TRBV19 and TRBJ1-2 gives the whole variable domain DGGITQSPKYLFRKEGQNVTLSCEQNLNHDAMYWYRQDPGQGLRLIYYSQIVNDFQKGDIAEGYSVSREKKESFPLTVTSAQKNPTAFYLCASSISRTGSYGYTFGSGTRLTVV.

This sequence joins TRBV6-5 and TRBJ2-5; tentative D call: TRBD1 (5 bases). Deletions cut 0 bases from V and 1 base from J, with 12 bases between. The germline V gene encodes CDR1 MNHEY and CDR2 SVGAGI. The CDR3 consists of 16 residues. In DNA form, the CDR3 reads TGTGCCAGCAGTTACTCGGGGTACGACAGCCAAGAGACCCAGTACTTC. This translates into CASSYSGYDSQETQYF.

This chain joins TRBV4-2 and TRBJ1-1, with 7 bases matching TRBD1. V lost 2 bases and J lost 4; bases outside the gene matches: 10. Germline V gene sequence: CDR1 LGHNA, CDR2 YNFKEQ. The CDR3 covers 16 residues. The CDR3 reads CASSQPGGPAGTEAFF. The CDR3 DNA reads TGTGCCAGCAGCCAACCAGGGGGTCCAGCAGGCACTGAAGCTTTCTTT.

The J gene is TRBJ1-4, the V gene TRBV5-6, with 11 bases aligning to TRBD1. The CDR3 covers 15 residues. Germline V gene sequence: CDR1 SGHDT, CDR2 YYEEEE. Losses at the gene ends were 4 bases for V and 11 bases for J; bases not matched to a gene: 10. The DNA for the CDR3 is TGTGCCAGCAGCCCGGACAGGGGGCGTGAAAACAAACTGTTTTTT. Encoded protein: CASSPDRGRENKLFF.

This clone was seen only once. The chain combines TRBV15 with TRBJ2-3; perhaps TRBD2 as D (6 bases). Germline loops: CDR1 LNHNV, CDR2 YYDKDF (reference sequence). V shed 0 bases and J shed 1 base, with 8 bases lying between them. The CDR3 runs to 15 residues. CDR3 sequence: CATSREASGTDTQYF. For the CDR3, the DNA is TGTGCCACCAGCAGAGAGGCTAGCGGCACAGATACGCAGTATTTT. Looking up the rest from reference TRBV15 and TRBJ2-3 gives the full variable domain: DAMVIQNPRYQVTQFGKPVTLSCSQTLNHNVMYWYQQKSSQAPKLLFHYYDKDFNNEADTPDNFQSRRPNTSFCFLDIRSPGLGDTAMYLCATSREASGTDTQYFGPGTRLTVL.